This TCR beta chain was profiled in a study of blood T cell repertoires in COVID-19. Study as a whole: Donors in the United States, Italy and Spain gave samples during acute or convalescent COVID-19. T cells, B-cell-depleted T cells, or PBMCs provided the cDNA or gDNA that served as material.

Per the authors' pipeline: Cell counts per sample came from amplifying reference gene primers. The method was immunoSEQ multiplex PCR; TCRdb's version includes in-frame clones alone and lacks a portion of them. That table supplies the V and J calls and clone size; D and trimming were determined from the DNA. The sample includes under 150,000 clones, about 87% of them seen just once. The TCR sequence derives from a human donor in a cohort sampled during active COVID-19. Sequences were obtained from peripheral blood.

Here the CDR3 reads CASSLGVSGNTIYF. The CDR3, as DNA: TGTGCCAGCAGCTTAGGAGTCTCTGGAAACACCATATATTTT. The J gene is TRBJ1-3, the V gene TRBV7-2; no definite D call. Trimming removed 1 base at V and 0 bases at J, with 4 bases between. Germline V gene lookup returns CDR1 SGHTA and CDR2 FQGNSA. The CDR3 has 14 amino acids. The full variable domain, completed using reference TRBV7-2 and TRBJ1-3, is GAGVSQSPSNKVTEKGKDVELRCDPISGHTALYWYRQSLGQGLEFLIYFQGNSAPDKSGLPSDRFSAERTGGSVSTLTIQRTQQEDSAVYLCASSLGVSGNTIYFGEGSWLTVV.